These 9 T cell receptor beta chains were all obtained from the same sample, sequenced in a study of beta chain features in type 1 diabetes. Expressed TCRB transcripts got sequenced, as all isolated RNA was reverse transcribed. Method: immunoSEQ multiplex PCR; TCRdb's copy keeps in-frame clones and lacks some. The sample has about 220,000 clones, roughly a tenth seen once; the top ten hold 1% to 1.5%. The specimen was central memory CD4+ T cells from blood. These receptors were taken from a man younger than 35 in good health.

V and J are TRBV7-8 and TRBJ2-4; tentatively, D is TRBD1 (5 bases). This CDR3 contains 13 residues. Trimming removed 3 bases from V and 8 bases from J, with 11 bases in between. From germline, CDR1 is SGHVS and CDR2 FQNEAQ. CDR3 sequence: CASSFAGKDIQYF. The CDR3 nucleotides read TGTGCCAGCAGCTTCGCAGGGAAGGACATTCAGTACTTC.

In regard to this clone: Additional DNA sequences in this sample encode the identical CDR3. CDR3 sequence: CASSGPRQETQYF. The CDR3 nucleotides are TGTGCCAGCAGTGGACCAAGACAAGAGACCCAGTACTTC. The chain employs TRBV6-1 and TRBJ2-5; D is unresolved. This CDR3 comprises 13 residues. V was pared by 4 bases and J by 2 bases, with 8 bases between. Per germline, CDR1 MNHNS and CDR2 SASEGT.

This clone appeared many times. This chain joins TRBV5-1 and TRBJ2-4, with D unresolved. Trimming removed 0 bases at V and 6 bases at J, with 19 bases between. The CDR3 runs 17 residues. Germline V gene data show CDR1 as SGHRS and CDR2 as YFSETQ. The CDR3 nucleotides are TGCGCCAGCAGCTTGGAGGGTCCGCATGGTGGAACAAACATTCAGTACTTC. This sequence encodes CASSLEGPHGGTNIQYF.

Ten or more counts support this clone. The genes are TRBV2 and TRBJ1-4, with 7 bases identical to TRBD1. The germline V gene has CDR1 SNHLY and CDR2 FYNNEI. V trimming: 5 bases; J trimming: 8 bases; junction bases outside the gene matches: 5. The CDR3 is 13 residues long. The CDR3 DNA reads as TGTGCCAGCAGTCGACAGGGAGGCGAAAAACTGTTTTTT. Its protein is CASSRQGGEKLFF.

A few counts support this clone. The chain employs TRBV5-1 and TRBJ2-2; weak D call: TRBD2 (5 bases). The CDR3 runs to 14 residues. Looked up from germline, CDR1 is SGHRS and CDR2 is YFSETQ. Trimming took 6 bases from V and 1 from J, leaving 10 bases between them. The CDR3 reads CASKGLQNTGELFF. CDR3 DNA: TGCGCCAGCAAAGGACTCCAGAACACCGGGGAGCTGTTTTTT.

The V and J genes are TRBV30 and TRBJ2-5; no definite D call. Trimming removed 0 bases from V and 5 bases from J, with 10 bases in between. Germline V gene data show CDR1 as GTSNPN and CDR2 as SVGIG (reference sequence). The CDR3 is 13 amino acids. CDR3 coding DNA: TGTGCCTGGAGTGTACTAAGGCGGGAGACCCAGTACTTC. This translates into CAWSVLRRETQYF.

The table lists this clone with a few counts. This chain joins TRBV4-3 and TRBJ2-7; D gene unclear. V lost 0 bases, J lost 2 bases, and 17 bases lay in between. The CDR3 totals 17 residues. Germline V CDR1 and CDR2: LGHNA, YSLEER. CDR3 sequence (DNA): TGCGCCAGCAGCCAAGATTATGTCCTAGGGCAAACCTACGAGCAGTACTTC. Its translation is CASSQDYVLGQTYEQYF.

This clone was seen at least ten times. This chain joins TRBV6-1 and TRBJ2-1; D is unresolved. The germline V and J ends were trimmed by 1 base and 11 bases, with 6 bases remaining between them. Germline CDR1 and CDR2: MNHNS and SASEGT. CDR3 length equals 11 residues. CDR3 nucleotides: TGTGCCAGCAGTGAAGTGGGAAAGCAGTTCTTC. Translated: CASSEVGKQFF.

This clone was seen repeatedly, ten times or more. The rearrangement links TRBV4-2 to TRBJ1-2; D is undetermined. Germline V gene data show CDR1 as LGHNA and CDR2 as YNFKEQ. This CDR3 has 13 amino acids. V was clipped by 1 base and J by 3 bases, with 6 bases between them. This chain's CDR3 is CASSQAGDYGYTF. The DNA of the CDR3 is TGTGCCAGCAGCCAAGCAGGAGACTATGGCTACACCTTC.